The T cell receptor (beta chain) under discussion was sequenced for a study of blood T cells in healthy people across ages (dated by TCRdb to 2014 to 2015). With respect to the entire study: In model experiments, template switching captured about one uniquely barcoded TCR beta cDNA molecule for every two T cells. The study measured age-related changes in TCR beta repertoire diversity using deep sequencing normalized with unique cDNA molecular identifiers. Four age groups were formed from the donors: young (average roughly 15 years), middle-aged (more than 35), aged (about 68) and long-lived (about 80). To avoid experimental bias, donors of different ages were randomly spread across the sequencing lanes. Two additional independent replicas of 1 million unique cDNA reads from the same blood draw were analyzed for two donors (one aged 18 to 30 and one aged 80 or older).

Including cysteine and phenylalanine, the CDR3 has 14 amino acids. CDR3 DNA only is kept here, 42 bases in frame from base 1. Based on the germline V gene, the CDR1 and CDR2 sequences are SQVTM and ANQGSEA. The V and J ends are trimmed by 7 bases and 5 bases, leaving 19 bases between them. What the research found in general, with its limitations: Observed TCR beta diversity per million T cells fell roughly linearly with age, and a significant reduction was already apparent by age around 36. Compared with the aged group, more naive CD4+ T cells, fewer expanded clones and increased TCR diversity were shown by the long-lived group, suggesting age selection. Donor CMV infection status was unknown, potentially confounding age-related changes in expanded clonotypes. Conclusive comparison of naive and antigen-experienced compartments was prevented by the profiling of bulk unsorted PBMCs. There was a strong correlation between observed TCR beta diversity and the percentage of naive T cells measured by flow cytometry. Estimates of total diversity based on one million sequenced T cells were regarded as lower bounds and as underestimates.

Systemically healthy Caucasian individuals from Russia, around 39 in total and aged roughly 6 to 100 years, were included as donors. Roughly 11 milliliters of peripheral blood were drawn from each donor into EDTA-treated Vacutainer tubes. Ficoll-Paque density-gradient centrifugation was used to isolate PBMCs, with at least 7 million per sample. Total RNA, at least 6 micrograms per sample, was extracted from PBMCs with Trizol reagent. The percentages of naive CD45RAhigh/CD27high T cells were determined by flow cytometry on a PBMC aliquot from every donor. Notes on this clonotype: Its cognate antigen has yet to be identified. No base qualities exist here, and no much larger clone lies one base off it.

The library was produced with 5' RACE. Sequencer: Illumina HiSeq 2500. A second PCR of about 6 to 12 cycles was run with a J-beta primer mix and a sample-barcoded 5' primer. A template-switch 5' adaptor carrying 12 random nucleotides introduced a unique molecular identifier onto each TCR beta cDNA molecule. Each sample yielded at least 2.5 million CDR3-containing paired-end reads. All of the RNA was converted into first-strand cDNA using the Mint cDNA synthesis kit, with a TRBC-specific oligonucleotide serving as the primer. All cDNA was treated with uracil-DNA glycosylase and then went through a first 18-cycle PCR with the universal primers M1SS and BC2_uni_R. Per the original workflow: For normalization, 1 million high-quality reads were randomly selected from each sample, with every read carrying a distinct molecular identifier. Instead of being binned into consensus sequences, reads with shared molecular identifiers were discarded. MiTCR, set to a Q25 quality threshold and the strictest error-elimination algorithm, was used for CDR3 identification, clonotype clustering and error correction. Lower-bound total TCR beta diversity was estimated with a nonparametric unseen species model using Euler transformation. TCRdb reprocessed the public reads (quality trimming at Q25 with fastp, clone calling with MiXCR) and kept in-frame beta chains. Each record represents a unique CDR3 protein, reported with the most common genes and DNA among its rows. The V and J calls and clone size are TCRdb's, not the authors'. The sample yields 2 million or so distinct CDR3 sequences; approximately 50% were counted once. The top ten constitute roughly 2.1% of the sample.

Sequences were obtained from blood. This sequence originates from a woman aged 40 to 50 in good health. The chain links TRBV29-1 with TRBJ2-3, and perhaps TRBD2 as D gene, on 5 matching bases. CDR3 reads: CSAPEPGSEDTQYF. The DNA sequence is as follows: TGCAGCGCCCCGGAACCGGGGAGTGAAGATACGCAGTATTTT.